This T cell receptor (beta chain) was captured by sequencing in a study of monozygotic twins with inflammatory bowel disease. A total RNA quantity of 3500 ng went into each TCR library. Through template switching, UMIs that included a 6-nucleotide sample barcode were added. TCRdb re-called the 5' RACE reads; one entry per CDR3 protein, DNA not given. The listing records 300,000 to 350,000 distinct CDR3 sequences. In germline, CDR1 is MDHEN, CDR2 SYDVKM. CDR3 size: 12 residues. The sequence came from a human donor with ulcerative colitis or Crohn's disease, or a healthy co-twin of an affected twin (not recorded which). Sequencing was done on a sample of blood. The rearrangement uses TRBV28 and TRBJ2-1. The CDR3 sequence is CASRPRSTEQFF.